What follows describes a single T cell receptor beta chain. Per the original methods: Reference gene primer amplification gave nucleated cell count estimates. The table came from immunoSEQ multiplex PCR; TCRdb's copy has only in-frame clones and leaves some out. V and J calls and clone size come straight from that table; D and trimming were deduced from the DNA. The sample yields tens of thousands of clones, around 85% seen once. This entry comes from a study of blood T cell repertoires in COVID-19. About the study: The samples span acute and convalescent COVID-19 from the United States, Italy and Spain. The cDNA or gDNA used as material had been derived from T cells, B-cell-depleted T cells, or PBMCs.

The specimen was peripheral blood. The clonotype originates from a human donor in a cohort sampled during active COVID-19.

The CDR3 DNA reads as TGCGCCAGCAGCTTGGCTACGTCCGAGCAGTACTTC. Translated: CASSLATSEQYF. The V gene is TRBV5-1, the J gene TRBJ2-7; D not certain. The CDR3 totals 12 residues. Trimming removed 0 bases at V and 6 bases at J, with 7 bases between. CDR1 is SGHRS, CDR2 YFSETQ, per germline. The full variable domain, with the rest looked up from reference TRBV5-1 and TRBJ2-7, is KAGVTQTPRYLIKTRGQQVTLSCSPISGHRSVSWYQQTPGQGLQFLFEYFSETQRNKGNFPGRFSGRQFSNSRSEMNVSTLELGDSALYLCASSLATSEQYFGPGTRLTVT.